The next 8 T cell receptor beta chains were all read from a single sample in a study of cytomegalovirus exposure and HLA in healthy donors. The primer mix had 60 Vbeta and 13 Jbeta primers. Measured with immunoSEQ multiplex PCR; TCRdb has only the in-frame clones, and not every one. Among roughly 120,000 clones listed, about 10% were seen once. Source material: PBMCs. The receptors originated from a man younger than 40 in good health and CMV-seronegative.

This clone appeared a few times. This chain connects TRBV6-5 to TRBJ1-2, with a tentative D call TRBD1 (6 bases). V was clipped by 10 bases and J by 10 bases, with 22 bases between them. CDR1 and CDR2 from the germline V gene are MNHEY and SVGAGI. CDR3 length: 13 amino acids. The CDR3 coding sequence is TGTGCCACCCCTATTGGGACAAACCCTGACTACACCTTC. Translated, it gives CATPIGTNPDYTF.

This clone has only a few counts. This chain connects TRBV6-5 to TRBJ2-5; 12 bases align to TRBD1. The DNA end is more similar to TRBJ2-7, so the J call may be wrong. Germline V gives CDR1 MNHEY, CDR2 SVGAGI. The CDR3 is made up of 14 amino acids. CDR3 in DNA: TGTGCCAGCATAAGGGGACAGGGGGCATACGAGCAGTACTTC. It yields the protein CASIRGQGAYEQYF.

This clone was seen only a few times. The V gene is TRBV4-1, the J gene TRBJ2-7, with 11 nucleotides matching TRBD2. The CDR3 contains 18 residues. Germline V CDR1 and CDR2: MGHRA, YSYEKL. V trimming: 1 base; J trimming: 2 bases; junction bases outside the gene matches: 10. The CDR3 sequence is CASSQGQIAGGLPYEQYF. DNA of the CDR3: TGCGCCAGCAGCCAAGGCCAAATAGCGGGAGGGCTCCCCTACGAGCAGTACTTC.

In its sample, this clone was seen a few times. The genes are TRBV2 and TRBJ2-7, with 7 bases lining up with TRBD2. Unmatched junction bases numbered 5, after V lost 3 bases and J lost 6 bases. Germline V lookup: CDR1 SNHLY, CDR2 FYNNEI. The length of the CDR3 is 13 residues. The CDR3 nucleotides read TGTGCCAGCAGTGATCTTAGCGGGTTCGAGCAGTACTTC. Translating gives CASSDLSGFEQYF.

This chain links TRBV5-1 with TRBJ1-1; tentatively, D is TRBD1 (6 bases). V dropped 5 bases and J dropped 7 bases, with 9 bases sitting between them. The CDR3 length is 11 residues. Germline CDR1 and CDR2: SGHRS and YFSETQ. The CDR3 coding sequence is TGCGCCAGCAGAGAGGGGGTTGAAGCTTTCTTT. This sequence encodes CASREGVEAFF. The variable domain in full, completed from reference TRBV5-1 and TRBJ1-1, reads KAGVTQTPRYLIKTRGQQVTLSCSPISGHRSVSWYQQTPGQGLQFLFEYFSETQRNKGNFPGRFSGRQFSNSRSEMNVSTLELGDSALYLCASREGVEAFFGQGTRLTVV.

This clone turned up a few times. The V and J genes are TRBV18 and TRBJ1-5; D is perhaps TRBD1 (5 bases). The CDR3 consists of 14 residues. The germline gives CDR1 KGHSH, CDR2 LQKENI. Trimming cost V 8 bases and J 0 bases, with 11 bases left between them. CDR3 protein: CASRTGYSNQPQHF. The CDR3 bases are TGTGCCAGCCGTACAGGATATAGCAATCAGCCCCAGCATTTT.

This clone showed up just a few times. This rearrangement joins TRBV5-4 to TRBJ2-3; D is possibly TRBD2 (5 bases). This CDR3 spans 16 amino acids. V was cut by 1 base and J by 0 bases, with 12 bases left in between. Germline V gene lookup returns CDR1 SGHNT and CDR2 YYREEE (reference sequence). The CDR3 coding sequence is TGTGCCAGCAGCTTGAGGCTAGCAGCCAGCACAGATACGCAGTATTTT. It is translated as CASSLRLAASTDTQYF.

Only a few counts were recorded for this clone. In DNA form, the CDR3 reads TGTGCCAGTAGTCCGGGGGACGGATCAACAGATACGCAGTATTTT. Translated, it gives CASSPGDGSTDTQYF. The V and J genes are TRBV19 and TRBJ2-3; maybe TRBD2 (6 bases). Germline V gene lookup returns CDR1 LNHDA and CDR2 SQIVND (reference sequence). Trimming removed 5 bases from V and 3 bases from J, with 15 bases in between. The CDR3 loop spans 15 amino acids.